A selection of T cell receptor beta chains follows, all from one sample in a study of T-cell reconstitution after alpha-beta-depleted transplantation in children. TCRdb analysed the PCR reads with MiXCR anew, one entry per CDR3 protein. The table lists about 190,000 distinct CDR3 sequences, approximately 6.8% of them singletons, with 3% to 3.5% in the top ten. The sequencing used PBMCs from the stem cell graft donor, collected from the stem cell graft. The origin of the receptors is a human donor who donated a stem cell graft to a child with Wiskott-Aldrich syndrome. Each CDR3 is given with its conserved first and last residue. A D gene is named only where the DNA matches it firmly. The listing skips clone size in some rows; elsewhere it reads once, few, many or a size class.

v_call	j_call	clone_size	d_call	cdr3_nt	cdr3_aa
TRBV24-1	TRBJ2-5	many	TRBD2	TGTGCCACCAGTGATTCTCCTGGGACTAGCGGGAAACAAGAGACCCAGTACTTC	CATSDSPGTSGKQETQYF
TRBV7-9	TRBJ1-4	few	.	TGTGCCAGCGGTCAAGGACACAATAATGAAAAACTGTTTTTT	CASGQGHNNEKLFF
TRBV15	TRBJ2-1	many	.	TGTGCCACCAAGGTAGGGGGCAATGAGCAGTTCTTC	CATKVGGNEQFF
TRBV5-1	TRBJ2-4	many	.	TGCGCCAGCAGCTTTCTGGAGGAGGGCATTCAGTACTTC	CASSFLEEGIQYF
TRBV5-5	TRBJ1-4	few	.	TGTGCCAGCAGCTTAGAGGGGATCGTTGAAAAACTGTTTTTT	CASSLEGIVEKLFF
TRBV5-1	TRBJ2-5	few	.	TGCGCCAGCAGGACCAGGGTGGAGTGGGGAGAGACCCAGTACTTC	CASRTRVEWGETQYF
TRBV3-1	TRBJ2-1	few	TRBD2	TGTGCCAGCGGGGGACTAGAGGTGTACAATGAGCAGTTCTTC	CASGGLEVYNEQFF
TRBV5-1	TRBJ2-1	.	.	TGCGCCAGCAGCTTTGGGGCAGGTCGGGGACGCAAGGGGAGTGGCTCCTACAATGAGCAGTTCTTC	CASSFGAGRGRKGSGSYNEQFF
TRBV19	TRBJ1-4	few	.	TGTGCCAGTAGTATTCCCCGGGTCAGGGACGAAAAACTGTTTTTT	CASSIPRVRDEKLFF
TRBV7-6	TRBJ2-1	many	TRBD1	TGTGCCAGCAGCTTGTCCGACAGGGTGGACAATGAGCAGTTCTTC	CASSLSDRVDNEQFF
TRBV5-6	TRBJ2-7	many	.	TGTGCCAGCAGCTTGTTGTCAGCCTACTACGAGCAGTACTTC	CASSLLSAYYEQYF
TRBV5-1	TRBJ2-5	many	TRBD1	TGCGCCAGCAGCTTGGCGGCTGACAGGGGGAAGACCCAGTACTTC	CASSLAADRGKTQYF
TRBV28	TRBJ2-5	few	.	TGTGCCAGCAGTTCCCCCGTGGAGACCCAGTACTTC	CASSSPVETQYF
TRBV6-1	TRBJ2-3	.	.	TGTGCCAGCAGTGATATTGGGTCAGATACGCAGTATTTT	CASSDIGSDTQYF
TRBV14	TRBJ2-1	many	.	TGTGCCAGCAGCCAGCCTGTAGAGTCCCACAATGAGCAGTTCTTC	CASSQPVESHNEQFF
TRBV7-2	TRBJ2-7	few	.	TGTGCCAGCAGCCAACTAATACCGGGACACCACTACGAGCAGTACTTC	CASSQLIPGHHYEQYF
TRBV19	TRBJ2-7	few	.	TGTGCCAGTAGTATCACATTGGGGACCCCATCCGAGCAGTACTTC	CASSITLGTPSEQYF